Following are 2 T cell receptor beta chains from one sample sequenced in a study of PD-1 blockade in classical Hodgkin lymphoma (dated by TCRdb to 2018 to 2021). The receptor library was made with the immunoSEQ multiplex PCR assay. As stored in TCRdb, this immuneACCESS dataset retains in-frame rearrangements with V and J assigned. A fraction of the clones does not appear; measured against another copy, unresolved V genes explain less than half of the discrepancy, and the remainder lacks a known reason. The sample table contains about 22,000 clones; only one count was recorded for approximately 67% of them. The top ten clonotypes cover roughly 1.2% of the sample. Read against the paper, the sample's time point label means: cycle 4 day 1 (C4D1), after more than five weeks of nivolumab. All trial patients had relapsed after autologous stem cell transplantation, with cohorts A, B and C differing in prior brentuximab vedotin exposure. CD4+ T cells were purified from thawed PBMCs by magnetic negative selection with a Miltenyi CD4+ T cell isolation kit.

The sample in question was CD4+ T cells from blood, obtained before the fourth cycle of nivolumab. The receptors here all came from a human donor with classical Hodgkin lymphoma.

Here the CDR3 reads CASSGSGGPYQETQYF. For the CDR3, the DNA is TGCGCCAGCAGCGGTAGCGGGGGGCCCTACCAAGAGACCCAGTACTTC. This rearrangement joins TRBV5-1 to TRBJ2-5; 10 positions agree with TRBD2. The germline V gene has CDR1 SGHRS and CDR2 YFSETQ. Trimming at V came to 4 bases and at J to 0 bases, leaving 6 bases not matched to a gene. The CDR3 runs to 16 residues. The whole variable domain, remainder taken from reference TRBV5-1 and TRBJ2-5, is KAGVTQTPRYLIKTRGQQVTLSCSPISGHRSVSWYQQTPGQGLQFLFEYFSETQRNKGNFPGRFSGRQFSNSRSEMNVSTLELGDSALYLCASSGSGGPYQETQYFGPGTRLLVL.

J is TRBJ2-7 and V is TRBV4-3, with TRBD1 identical over 7 bases. The germline V gene has CDR1 LGHNA and CDR2 YSLEER. V dropped 0 bases and J dropped 0; count of bases not matched to a gene: 8. The CDR3 is 17 amino acids. The DNA for the CDR3 is TGCGCCAGCAGCCAAGAAAGGGGGCTGGGATTCTCCTACGAGCAGTACTTC. Encoded protein: CASSQERGLGFSYEQYF.